This T cell receptor beta chain originates from a study of CD8 T cells in ankylosing spondylitis (dated 2017 in TCRdb). About the full investigation: T cell receptor beta repertoires were profiled in healthy donors and ankylosing spondylitis patients so that disease-linked TCR variants could be found. Samples of peripheral blood were taken, and for ankylosing spondylitis patients, synovial fluid was collected as well. The full study cohort was made up of 20 to 25 ankylosing spondylitis patients and roughly 100 healthy donors.

Sequencing was performed on an Illumina HiSeq 2500. Quantitative 5'-RACE with molecular barcodes was the method used to prepare the TCR beta libraries. For the original study's pipeline: Disease-linked TCR variants were identified with a new computational method built on a probabilistic model of VDJ rearrangement. TCRdb reprocessed the public reads (quality trimming at Q25 with fastp, clone calling with MiXCR) and kept in-frame beta chains. Rows merge per CDR3 protein into single entries with the most common DNA and genes. TCRdb's processing, not the study's, gives the V and J calls here. The sample records some 250,000 distinct CDR3 sequences, around 25% of which are singletons. Approximately 0.61% of the sample goes to the ten largest clones. The full study reports these points: Some of the motif variants had been reported before in the synovial fluid and blood of reactive arthritis patients, a finding that suggests common disease-initiation mechanisms. The disease-linked clones were reported as significantly enriched in matched synovial fluid samples from ankylosing spondylitis patients. In peripheral blood, the disease-linked clones were found at relatively low frequencies and had a CD8+ phenotype. A TCR beta motif of fewer than 10 highly homologous amino acid variants appeared characteristic of blood from ankylosing spondylitis patients.

This clonotype showed up many times. It has no known antigen specificity. No clone much larger than this one lies a single base away; base qualities are absent. This sequence was found in a male donor with ankylosing spondylitis or in good health (not recorded which). Sequencing input: blood, either unsorted or a sorted T cell fraction (not recorded which).

The CDR3 region has the sequence CSVARRLENNEQFF. The sequenced DNA: TGCAGCGTTGCGCGGCGGCTGGAAAACAATGAGCAGTTCTTC. This receptor chain uses TRBV29-1 and TRBJ2-1; the D gene is not confidently resolved. The germline V gene yields SQVTM for CDR1 and ANQGSEA for CDR2. Deletion took 4 bases off V and 5 bases off J, with a span of 15 bases between the germline ends. CDR3 length: 14 amino acids, cysteine to phenylalanine. Only CDR3 DNA is held: 42 bases, read in frame from base 1.